This T cell receptor (beta chain) was found in a study of blood T cell repertoires in COVID-19. On the study more broadly: Spain, Italy and the United States supplied samples that represented acute and convalescent COVID-19. In each case, the material was cDNA or gDNA derived from T cells, B-cell-depleted T cells, or PBMCs.

Original processing methods: The assay estimated nucleated cells by amplifying reference gene primers. Repertoires were generated with immunoSEQ multiplex PCR, while TCRdb's copy carries only in-frame clones and drops some. That table gives V, J and clone size, and the DNA gave D and trimming. This sample yields 430,000 or so clones, of which roughly 90% are seen a single time; 0.7% to 1% belongs to the top ten. V dropped 3 bases and J dropped 3; count of bases not matched to a gene: 12. Germline-derived CDR1 and CDR2 are MDHEN and SYDVKM. There are 19 residues in the CDR3. Sequencing was performed on peripheral blood. The genes are TRBV28 and TRBJ2-7; 15 bases fit TRBD2. This clonotype was sampled from a man aged 18 to 29 with COVID-19, enrolled during active disease. CDR3 sequence (DNA): TGTGCCAGCAGTTTCCTCGGACTAGCGGGAGGGCCTAATGTCTACGAGCAGTACTTC. It codes for CASSFLGLAGGPNVYEQYF.